These 14 T cell receptor beta chains came from one sample sequenced in a study of blood T cell repertoires in COVID-19. Libraries were prepared by immunoSEQ multiplex PCR; TCRdb keeps only in-frame clonotypes and omits some of them. The sample has some 170,000 clones; 65% to 90% are singletons. Sequenced sample: PBMCs or T cells enriched from blood (not recorded which). These receptor sequences come from a man aged 50 to 60 who had recovered from COVID-19.

This rearrangement joins TRBV6-5 to TRBJ1-1; D not resolved. This CDR3 spans 14 amino acids. Germline V gene lookup returns CDR1 MNHEY and CDR2 SVGAGI. V lost 7 bases to trimming and J lost 0 bases, with 12 bases between them. In DNA, the CDR3 is TGTGCCAGCACTAGGGCGGGGATGAACACTGAAGCTTTCTTT. Translating gives CASTRAGMNTEAFF.

This rearrangement joins TRBV24-1 to TRBJ2-3, with TRBD2 matching 12 bases. The CDR3 sequence is 17 residues long. The V gene's germline CDR1 is KGHDR and CDR2 SFDVKD. The ends lost 1 base at V and 1 base at J; junction bases unmatched: 2. The CDR3 spells CATSDFWTSGGTDTQYF. The CDR3 DNA reads as TGTGCCACCAGTGATTTTTGGACTAGCGGGGGCACAGATACGCAGTATTTT.

The chain has TRBV6-5 and TRBJ1-2, with D maybe TRBD1 (5 bases). Trimming took off 5 bases at V and 1 base at J, with 8 bases between the two ends. This CDR3 region has 13 residues. Germline CDR1 is MNHEY and CDR2 is SVGAGI. DNA of the CDR3: TGTGCCAGCAGTCATAGGGGTAACTATGGCTACACCTTC. This gives the protein CASSHRGNYGYTF.

The chain employs TRBV5-6 and TRBJ1-2; 7 nucleotides line up with TRBD1. The CDR3 extends over 14 amino acids. CDR1 and CDR2 (germline): SGHDT, YYEEEE. J lost 4 bases, V lost 3 bases, and 6 bases had no gene match. In nucleotides, the CDR3 is TGTGCCAGCAGCTCGAGGGGGCTTGGCTATGGCTACACCTTC. As protein: CASSSRGLGYGYTF. Full variable domain (missing parts from reference TRBV5-6 and TRBJ1-2): DAGVTQSPTHLIKTRGQQVTLRCSPKSGHDTVSWYQQALGQGPQFIFQYYEEEERQRGNFPDRFSGHQFPNYSSELNVNALLLGDSALYLCASSSRGLGYGYTFGSGTRLTVV.

The chain uses TRBV28 and TRBJ2-1, with a possible D match to TRBD2 (5 bases). This CDR3 is built from 12 residues. Trimming shortened V by 8 bases and J by 4 bases, and 9 bases separated the two germline ends. Looked up from germline, CDR1 is MDHEN and CDR2 is SYDVKM. The CDR3 loop reads CASGLNYNEQFF. For the CDR3, the DNA is TGTGCCAGCGGACTCAATTACAATGAGCAGTTCTTC.

DNA for the CDR3: TGTGCCAGCAGCCCCCCGGAGTCTGAAGCTTTCTTT. Amino acid sequence: CASSPPESEAFF. This chain connects TRBV7-3 to TRBJ1-1, with D unresolved. Germline V lookup: CDR1 SGHTA, CDR2 FQGTGA. Trimming removed 5 bases at V and 6 bases at J, with 10 bases between. This CDR3 is 12 amino acids long. Using reference TRBV7-3 and TRBJ1-1 for the parts outside the CDR3, the full variable domain is GAGVSQTPSNKVTEKGKYVELRCDPISGHTALYWYRQSLGQGPEFLIYFQGTGAADDSGLPNDRFFAVRPEGSVSTLKIQRTERGDSAVYLCASSPPESEAFFGQGTRLTVV.

V is TRBV5-1 and J is TRBJ2-3; 7 bases align to TRBD1. Germline CDR1 SGHRS, CDR2 YFSETQ. The CDR3 is 14 amino acids. V lost 4 bases and J lost 0; bases outside the gene matches: 2. CDR3 DNA sequence: TGCGCCAGCAGCCGGGACAGAAGCACAGATACGCAGTATTTT. This translates into CASSRDRSTDTQYF.

The CDR3 DNA is TGTGCCAGCAGGGCCAGTGGGGGACACAGCTCTGGAAACACCATATATTTT. Protein product: CASRASGGHSSGNTIYF. This rearrangement joins TRBV5-6 to TRBJ1-3; weak D call: TRBD1 (6 bases). Trimming took off 5 bases at V and 0 bases at J, with 18 bases between the two ends. The CDR3 has 17 residues. Germline values: CDR1 SGHDT, CDR2 YYEEEE. The full variable domain, with the rest looked up from reference TRBV5-6 and TRBJ1-3, is DAGVTQSPTHLIKTRGQQVTLRCSPKSGHDTVSWYQQALGQGPQFIFQYYEEEERQRGNFPDRFSGHQFPNYSSELNVNALLLGDSALYLCASRASGGHSSGNTIYFGEGSWLTVV.

V and J are TRBV5-4 and TRBJ1-3, with TRBD1 matching over 9 bases. This CDR3 comprises 16 residues. CDR1 is SGHNT and CDR2 is YYREEE in the germline V gene (reference sequence). After removal of 4 bases from V and 4 bases from J, the junction contained 9 bases not matched to a gene. CDR3 residues: CASSITGGAEGNTIYF. The CDR3 DNA sequence: TGTGCCAGCAGCATAACAGGGGGCGCGGAAGGAAACACCATATATTTT.

The chain carries TRBV7-8 and TRBJ1-2; D unclear. V lost 1 base to trimming and J lost 8 bases, with 20 bases between them. Germline V gives CDR1 SGHVS, CDR2 FQNEAQ. The length of the CDR3 is 16 residues. CDR3: CASSLVSGRSLEGYTF. CDR3 DNA sequence: TGTGCCAGCAGCTTAGTATCCGGGAGGAGCCTAGAGGGCTACACCTTC.

The rearrangement joins TRBV19 to TRBJ2-7; the D is unclear. The CDR3 runs 14 residues. The germline V gene has CDR1 LNHDA and CDR2 SQIVND (reference sequence). V gave up 1 base and J gave up 1 base, with 8 bases separating them. The CDR3 is CASSIARNSYEQYF. For the CDR3, the DNA is TGTGCCAGTAGTATAGCCAGGAATTCCTACGAGCAGTACTTC.

The chain uses TRBV7-2 and TRBJ2-3; D gene unclear. The CDR3 consists of 16 residues. V gave up 6 bases and J gave up 0 bases, with 16 bases separating them. Germline V gives CDR1 SGHTA, CDR2 FQGNSA. The CDR3 DNA sequence: TGTGCCAGCAGAGGAAGGTCCGGGTTCAGCACAGATACGCAGTATTTT. It encodes CASRGRSGFSTDTQYF. The whole variable domain, filled in from reference TRBV7-2 and TRBJ2-3, reads GAGVSQSPSNKVTEKGKDVELRCDPISGHTALYWYRQSLGQGLEFLIYFQGNSAPDKSGLPSDRFSAERTGGSVSTLTIQRTQQEDSAVYLCASRGRSGFSTDTQYFGPGTRLTVL.

The J gene is TRBJ1-4, the V gene TRBV10-2; perhaps TRBD1 as D (5 bases). CDR1 and CDR2 (germline): WSHSY, SAAADI. V lost 8 bases to trimming and J lost 8 bases, with 18 bases between them. The CDR3 covers 14 residues. The CDR3 sequence is CASSGASPLEKLFF. The CDR3 bases are TGCGCCAGCTCTGGGGCCTCACCCTTGGAAAAACTGTTTTTT.

This clone was detected only once. The chain couples TRBV5-1 to TRBJ2-3; 8 bases are shared with TRBD1. The ends lost 3 bases at V and 6 bases at J; junction bases unmatched: 9. The CDR3 is 15 amino acids. Germline V gene data show CDR1 as SGHRS and CDR2 as YFSETQ. The CDR3 loop reads CASSSGTGRGDTQYF. The CDR3 bases are TGCGCCAGCAGCTCGGGGACAGGCCGAGGGGATACGCAGTATTTT. The full variable domain, completed using reference TRBV5-1 and TRBJ2-3, is KAGVTQTPRYLIKTRGQQVTLSCSPISGHRSVSWYQQTPGQGLQFLFEYFSETQRNKGNFPGRFSGRQFSNSRSEMNVSTLELGDSALYLCASSSGTGRGDTQYFGPGTRLTVL.